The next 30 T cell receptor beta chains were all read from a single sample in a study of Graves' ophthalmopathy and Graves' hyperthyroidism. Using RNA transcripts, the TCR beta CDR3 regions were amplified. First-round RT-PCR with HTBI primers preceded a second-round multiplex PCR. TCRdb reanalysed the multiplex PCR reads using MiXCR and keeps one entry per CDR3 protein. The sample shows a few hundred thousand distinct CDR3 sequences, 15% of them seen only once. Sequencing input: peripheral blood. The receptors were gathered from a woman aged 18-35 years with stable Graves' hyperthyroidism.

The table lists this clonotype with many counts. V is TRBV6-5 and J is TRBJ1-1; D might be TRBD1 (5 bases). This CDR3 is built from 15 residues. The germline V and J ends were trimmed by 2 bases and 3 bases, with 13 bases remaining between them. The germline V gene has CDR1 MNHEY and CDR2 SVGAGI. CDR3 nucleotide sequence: TGTGCCAGCAGTTACCAGGGATTGGGGTACACTGAAGCTTTCTTT. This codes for CASSYQGLGYTEAFF.

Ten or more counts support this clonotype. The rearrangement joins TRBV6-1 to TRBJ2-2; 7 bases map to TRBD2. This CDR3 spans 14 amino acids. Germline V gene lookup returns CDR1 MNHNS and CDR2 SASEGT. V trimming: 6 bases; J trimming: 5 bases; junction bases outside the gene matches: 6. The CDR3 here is CASSATLATGELFF. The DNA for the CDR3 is TGTGCCAGCAGCGCCACACTAGCGACCGGGGAGCTGTTTTTT.

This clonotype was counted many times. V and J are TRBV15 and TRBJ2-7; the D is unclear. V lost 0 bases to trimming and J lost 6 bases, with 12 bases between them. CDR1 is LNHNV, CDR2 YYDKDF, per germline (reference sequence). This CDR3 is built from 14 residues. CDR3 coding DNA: TGTGCCACCAGCAGAGAAAGGTTCCGCGGCGAGCAGTACTTC. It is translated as CATSRERFRGEQYF.

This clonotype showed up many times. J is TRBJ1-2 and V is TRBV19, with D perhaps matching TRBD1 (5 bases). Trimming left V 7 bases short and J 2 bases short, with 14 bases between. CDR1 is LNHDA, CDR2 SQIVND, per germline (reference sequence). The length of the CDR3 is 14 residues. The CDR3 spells CASTPGRDNYGYTF. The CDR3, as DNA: TGTGCCAGTACCCCAGGGAGGGACAACTATGGCTACACCTTC.

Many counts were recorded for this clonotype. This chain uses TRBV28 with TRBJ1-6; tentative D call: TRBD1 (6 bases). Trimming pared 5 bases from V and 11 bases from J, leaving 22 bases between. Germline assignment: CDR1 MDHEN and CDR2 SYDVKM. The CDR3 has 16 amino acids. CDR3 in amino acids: CASSQTASGTRAPLHF. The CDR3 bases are TGTGCCAGCAGTCAAACAGCGTCCGGGACAAGGGCACCCCTCCACTTT.

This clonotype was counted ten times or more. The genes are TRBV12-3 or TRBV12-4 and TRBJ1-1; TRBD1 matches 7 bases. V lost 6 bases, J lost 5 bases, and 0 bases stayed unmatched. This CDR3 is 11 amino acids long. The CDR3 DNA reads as TGTGCCAGCAGCAGGGGGACTGAAGCTTTCTTT. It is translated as CASSRGTEAFF.

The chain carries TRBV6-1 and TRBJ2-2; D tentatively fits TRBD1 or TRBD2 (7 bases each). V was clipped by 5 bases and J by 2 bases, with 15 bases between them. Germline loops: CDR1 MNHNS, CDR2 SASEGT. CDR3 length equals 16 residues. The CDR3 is CASSPQGGVNTGELFF. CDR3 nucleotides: TGTGCCAGCAGTCCTCAGGGGGGGGTAAACACCGGGGAGCTGTTTTTT.

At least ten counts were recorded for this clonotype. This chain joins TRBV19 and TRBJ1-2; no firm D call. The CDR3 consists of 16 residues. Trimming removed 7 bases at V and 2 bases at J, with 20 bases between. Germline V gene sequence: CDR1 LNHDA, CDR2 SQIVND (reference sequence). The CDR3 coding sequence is TGTGCCAGTATGTACCCCTTAGGGTTTGGGAACTATGGCTACACCTTC. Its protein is CASMYPLGFGNYGYTF. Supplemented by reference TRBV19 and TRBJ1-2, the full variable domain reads DGGITQSPKYLFRKEGQNVTLSCEQNLNHDAMYWYRQDPGQGLRLIYYSQIVNDFQKGDIAEGYSVSREKKESFPLTVTSAQKNPTAFYLCASMYPLGFGNYGYTFGSGTRLTVV.

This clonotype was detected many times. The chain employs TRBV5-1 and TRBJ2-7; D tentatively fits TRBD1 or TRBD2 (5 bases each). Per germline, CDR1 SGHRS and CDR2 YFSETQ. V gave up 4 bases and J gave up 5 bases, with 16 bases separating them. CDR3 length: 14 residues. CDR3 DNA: TGCGCCAGCAGCATCGAGGGCCGGGGCCACGAGCAGTACTTC. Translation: CASSIEGRGHEQYF.

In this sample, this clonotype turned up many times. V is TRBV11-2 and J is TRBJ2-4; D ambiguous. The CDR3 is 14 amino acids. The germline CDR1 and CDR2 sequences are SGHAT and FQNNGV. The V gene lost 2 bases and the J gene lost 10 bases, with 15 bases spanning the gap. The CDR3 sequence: CASSLNGPGMIQYF. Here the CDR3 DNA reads TGTGCCAGCAGCTTAAATGGACCCGGAATGATTCAGTACTTC.

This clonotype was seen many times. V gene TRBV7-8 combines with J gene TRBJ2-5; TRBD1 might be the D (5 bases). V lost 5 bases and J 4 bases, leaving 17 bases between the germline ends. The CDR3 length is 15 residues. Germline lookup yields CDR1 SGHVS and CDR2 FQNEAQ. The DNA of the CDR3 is TGTGCCAGCAGCCCTAGAGTTGGGGCCGTAGAGACCCAGTACTTC. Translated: CASSPRVGAVETQYF.

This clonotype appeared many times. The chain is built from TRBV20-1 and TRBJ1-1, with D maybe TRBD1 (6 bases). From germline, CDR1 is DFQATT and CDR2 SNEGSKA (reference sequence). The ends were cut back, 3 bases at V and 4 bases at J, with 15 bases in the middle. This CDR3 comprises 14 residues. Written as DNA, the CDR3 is TGCAGTGCTAGGTCGAACAGGGAAGGCACTGAAGCTTTCTTT. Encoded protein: CSARSNREGTEAFF.

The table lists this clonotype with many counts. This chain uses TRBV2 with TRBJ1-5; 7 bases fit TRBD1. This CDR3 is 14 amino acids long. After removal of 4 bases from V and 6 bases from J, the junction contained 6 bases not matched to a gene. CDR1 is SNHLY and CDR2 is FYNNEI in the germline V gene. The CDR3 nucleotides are TGTGCCAGCAGTGGGGAAGGGGGCGGTCAGCCCCAGCATTTT. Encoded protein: CASSGEGGGQPQHF.

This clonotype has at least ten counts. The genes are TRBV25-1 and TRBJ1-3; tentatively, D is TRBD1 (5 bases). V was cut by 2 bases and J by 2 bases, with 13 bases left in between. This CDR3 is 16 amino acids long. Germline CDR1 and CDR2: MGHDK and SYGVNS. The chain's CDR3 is CASSEPRGATGNTIYF. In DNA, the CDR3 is TGTGCCAGCAGTGAACCAAGGGGAGCTACTGGAAACACCATATATTTT.

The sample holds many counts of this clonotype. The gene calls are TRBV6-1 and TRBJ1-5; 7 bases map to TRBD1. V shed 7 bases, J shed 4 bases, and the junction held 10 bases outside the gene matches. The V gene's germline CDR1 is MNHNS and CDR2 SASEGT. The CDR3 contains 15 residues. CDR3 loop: CASTPTGHGNQPQHF. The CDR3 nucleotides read TGTGCCAGCACCCCGACAGGGCATGGAAATCAGCCCCAGCATTTT.

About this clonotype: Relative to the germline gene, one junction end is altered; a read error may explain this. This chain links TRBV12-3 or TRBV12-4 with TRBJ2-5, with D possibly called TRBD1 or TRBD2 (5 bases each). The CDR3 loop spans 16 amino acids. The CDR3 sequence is CARSFELGTSQETQYF. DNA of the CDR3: TGTGCCAGGAGTTTTGAGTTGGGGACGAGCCAAGAGACCCAGTACTTC.

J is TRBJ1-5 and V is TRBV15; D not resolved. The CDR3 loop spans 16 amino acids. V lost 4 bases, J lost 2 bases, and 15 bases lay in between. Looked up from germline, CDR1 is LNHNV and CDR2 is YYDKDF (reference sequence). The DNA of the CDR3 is TGTGCCACCAGCAAGTCCCCAGTTGGGGGCAATCAGCCCCAGCATTTT. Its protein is CATSKSPVGGNQPQHF. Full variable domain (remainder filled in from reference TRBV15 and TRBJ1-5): DAMVIQNPRYQVTQFGKPVTLSCSQTLNHNVMYWYQQKSSQAPKLLFHYYDKDFNNEADTPDNFQSRRPNTSFCFLDIRSPGLGDTAMYLCATSKSPVGGNQPQHFGDGTRLSIL.

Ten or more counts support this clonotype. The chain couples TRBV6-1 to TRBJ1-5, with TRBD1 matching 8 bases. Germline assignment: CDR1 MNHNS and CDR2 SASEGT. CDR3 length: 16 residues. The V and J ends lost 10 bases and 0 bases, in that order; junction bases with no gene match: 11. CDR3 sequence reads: CATRDRRGDSNQPQHF. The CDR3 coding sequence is TGTGCCACTCGGGACAGGAGGGGCGATAGCAATCAGCCCCAGCATTTT.

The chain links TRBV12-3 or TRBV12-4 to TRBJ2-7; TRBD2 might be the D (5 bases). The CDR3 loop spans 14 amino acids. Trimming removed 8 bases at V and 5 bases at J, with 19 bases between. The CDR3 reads CASSYAGRTNEQYF. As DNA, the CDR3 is TGTGCCAGCTCCTACGCGGGCAGGACGAACGAGCAGTACTTC.

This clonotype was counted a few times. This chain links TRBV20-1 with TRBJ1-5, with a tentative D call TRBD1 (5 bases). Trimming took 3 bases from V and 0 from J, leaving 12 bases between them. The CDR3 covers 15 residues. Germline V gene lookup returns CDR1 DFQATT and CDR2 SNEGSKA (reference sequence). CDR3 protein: CSASPGVHSNQPQHF. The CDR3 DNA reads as TGCAGTGCTAGCCCGGGGGTCCATAGCAATCAGCCCCAGCATTTT.

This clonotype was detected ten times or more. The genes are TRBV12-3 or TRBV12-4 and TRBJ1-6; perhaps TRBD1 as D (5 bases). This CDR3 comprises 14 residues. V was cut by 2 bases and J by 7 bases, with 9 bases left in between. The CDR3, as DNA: TGTGCCAGCAGTTTACGCAGGGCGAATTCACCCCTCCACTTT. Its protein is CASSLRRANSPLHF.

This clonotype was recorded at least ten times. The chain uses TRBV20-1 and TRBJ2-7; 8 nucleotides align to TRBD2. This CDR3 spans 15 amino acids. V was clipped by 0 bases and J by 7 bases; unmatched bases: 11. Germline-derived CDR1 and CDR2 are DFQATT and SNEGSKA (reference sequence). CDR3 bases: TGCAGTGCTAGAGACTATAGCGGGGCCCTCTGGGAGCAGTACTTC. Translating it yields CSARDYSGALWEQYF.

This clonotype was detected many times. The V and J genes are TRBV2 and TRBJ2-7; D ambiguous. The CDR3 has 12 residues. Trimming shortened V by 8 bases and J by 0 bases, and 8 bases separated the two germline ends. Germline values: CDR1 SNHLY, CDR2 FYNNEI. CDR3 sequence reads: CASGPNSYEQYF. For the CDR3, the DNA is TGTGCCAGCGGGCCAAACTCCTACGAGCAGTACTTC.

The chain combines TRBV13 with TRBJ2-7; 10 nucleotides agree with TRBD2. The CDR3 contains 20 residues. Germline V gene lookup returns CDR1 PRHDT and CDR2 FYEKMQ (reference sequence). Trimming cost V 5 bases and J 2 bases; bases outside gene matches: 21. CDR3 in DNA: TGTGCCAGCAGCCGGAGAGGGTTGAGGAGACTAGCGGGTCGAACCTACGAGCAGTACTTC. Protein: CASSRRGLRRLAGRTYEQYF. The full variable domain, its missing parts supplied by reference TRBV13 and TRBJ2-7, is AAGVIQSPRHLIKEKRETATLKCYPIPRHDTVYWYQQGPGQDPQFLISFYEKMQSDKGSIPDRFSAQQFSDYHSELNMSSLELGDSALYFCASSRRGLRRLAGRTYEQYFGPGTRLTVT.

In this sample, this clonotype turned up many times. CDR3: CSVRTGTTEAFF. In nucleotides, the CDR3 is TGCAGCGTTCGGACAGGGACCACTGAAGCTTTCTTT. This rearrangement joins TRBV29-1 to TRBJ1-1; 8 nucleotides align to TRBD1. Germline CDR1 is SQVTM and CDR2 is ANQGSEA. This CDR3 has 12 residues. The ends lost 5 bases at V and 4 bases at J; junction bases unmatched: 3.

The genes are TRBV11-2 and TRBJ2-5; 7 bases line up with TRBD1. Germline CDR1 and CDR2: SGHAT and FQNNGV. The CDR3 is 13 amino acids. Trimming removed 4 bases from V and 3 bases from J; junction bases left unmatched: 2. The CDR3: CASSSTGKETQYF. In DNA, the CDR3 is TGTGCCAGCAGCTCGACAGGGAAAGAGACCCAGTACTTC.

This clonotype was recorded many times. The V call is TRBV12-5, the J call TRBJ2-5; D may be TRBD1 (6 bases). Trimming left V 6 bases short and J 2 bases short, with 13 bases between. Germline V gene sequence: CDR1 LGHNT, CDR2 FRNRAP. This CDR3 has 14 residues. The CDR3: CASGGPGAQETQYF. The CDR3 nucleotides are TGTGCTAGTGGCGGGCCAGGGGCGCAAGAGACCCAGTACTTC.

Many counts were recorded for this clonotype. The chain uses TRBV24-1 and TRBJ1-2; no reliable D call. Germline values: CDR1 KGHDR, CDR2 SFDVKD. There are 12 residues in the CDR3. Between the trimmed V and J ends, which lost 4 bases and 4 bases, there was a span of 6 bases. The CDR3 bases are TGTGCCACCAGTGACACTCGCTATGGCTACACCTTC. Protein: CATSDTRYGYTF.

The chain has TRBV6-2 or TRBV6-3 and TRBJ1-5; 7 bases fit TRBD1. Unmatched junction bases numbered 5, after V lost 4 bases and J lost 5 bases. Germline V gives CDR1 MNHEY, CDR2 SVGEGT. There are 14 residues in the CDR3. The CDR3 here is CASSSLRGDQPQHF. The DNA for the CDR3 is TGTGCCAGCAGTTCTCTCAGGGGGGATCAGCCCCAGCATTTT.

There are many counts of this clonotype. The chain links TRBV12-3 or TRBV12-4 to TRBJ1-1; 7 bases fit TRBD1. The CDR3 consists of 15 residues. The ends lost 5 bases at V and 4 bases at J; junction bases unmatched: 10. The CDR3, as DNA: TGTGCCAGCAGTCCAGAGGTAGGGGGCAGCACTGAAGCTTTCTTT. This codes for CASSPEVGGSTEAFF.